Detailed here is one T cell receptor (beta chain). The target antigen is unknown. The data stem from a study of molecular identifiers for immune sequencing clone quantification. The overall study: Five portions were made in replicates from RNA of roughly 20,000 or 100,000 naive CD8 cells, and four underwent sequencing.

From germline, CDR1 is LNHDA and CDR2 SQIVND (reference sequence). The ends were cut back, 3 bases at V and 4 bases at J, with 12 bases in the middle. This CDR3 region has 14 residues. Researchers sorted naive CD8 T cells as cells that were CD8+CD4-CCR7+CD45RA+. General study findings and limits: Highly expanded clone sizes could end up underestimated if a barcode were shared by identical TCR molecules. Effector cells kept over 98% of their molecules in clones above 20 RNA copies, while naive cells kept under 1% there.

TCRdb redid the calling of the PCR reads with MiXCR, one entry per CDR3 protein. The sample has a few hundred thousand distinct CDR3 sequences, less than 30% seen once. The clonotype originates from a human donor in good health. Some libraries in this study had Jurkat cell RNA spiked in. The rearrangement uses TRBV19 and TRBJ1-2; D is unclear. The sample taken for sequencing was naive CD8+ T cells from blood, with Jurkat cell RNA spiked in. Subset reported: FACS-sorted CD8+CD4-CCR7+CD45RA+ naive T cells. DNA for the CDR3: TGTGCCAGTAGTATTTTTGAGCCGATCTATGGCTACACCTTC. Translation gives CASSIFEPIYGYTF.